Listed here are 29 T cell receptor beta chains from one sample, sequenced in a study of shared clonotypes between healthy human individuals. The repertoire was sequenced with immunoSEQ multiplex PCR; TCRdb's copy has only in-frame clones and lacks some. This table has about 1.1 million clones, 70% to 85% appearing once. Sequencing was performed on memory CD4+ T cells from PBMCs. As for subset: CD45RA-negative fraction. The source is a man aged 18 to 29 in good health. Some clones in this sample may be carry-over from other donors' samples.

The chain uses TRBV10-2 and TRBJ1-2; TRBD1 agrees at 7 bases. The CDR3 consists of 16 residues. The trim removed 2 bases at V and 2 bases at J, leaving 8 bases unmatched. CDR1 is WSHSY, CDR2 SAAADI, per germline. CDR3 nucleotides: TGCGCCAGCAGTGAGGAGCAGACAGGGAGGAACTATGGCTACACCTTC. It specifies CASSEEQTGRNYGYTF.

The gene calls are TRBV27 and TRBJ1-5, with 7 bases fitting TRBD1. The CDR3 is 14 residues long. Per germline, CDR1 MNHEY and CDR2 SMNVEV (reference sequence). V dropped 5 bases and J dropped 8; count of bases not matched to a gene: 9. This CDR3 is CASSPPGQKKPQHF. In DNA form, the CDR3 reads TGTGCCAGCAGTCCGCCGGGACAGAAAAAGCCCCAGCATTTT.

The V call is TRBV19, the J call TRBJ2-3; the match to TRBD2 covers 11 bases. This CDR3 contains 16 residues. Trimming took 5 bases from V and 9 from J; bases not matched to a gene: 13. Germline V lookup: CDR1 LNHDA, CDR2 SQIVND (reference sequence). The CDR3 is CASSPVAGGPSRTQYF. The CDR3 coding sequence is TGTGCCAGTAGTCCCGTAGCGGGAGGGCCTTCGCGAACGCAGTATTTT.

The CDR3 DNA reads as TGTGCCAGCAGTTCGGGATACTATGAGGAAAAACTGTTTTTT. Translated, it gives CASSSGYYEEKLFF. V gene TRBV28 combines with J gene TRBJ1-4; no clear D gene. Trimming stripped 4 bases from V and 8 bases from J, with 14 bases between. The CDR3 runs to 14 residues. CDR1 is MDHEN and CDR2 is SYDVKM in the germline V gene.

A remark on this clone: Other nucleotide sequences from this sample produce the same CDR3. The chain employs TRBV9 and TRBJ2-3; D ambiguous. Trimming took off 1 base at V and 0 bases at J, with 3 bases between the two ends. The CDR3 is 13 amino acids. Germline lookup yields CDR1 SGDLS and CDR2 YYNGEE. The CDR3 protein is CASSVSSTDTQYF. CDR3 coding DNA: TGTGCCAGCAGCGTATCCAGCACAGATACGCAGTATTTT.

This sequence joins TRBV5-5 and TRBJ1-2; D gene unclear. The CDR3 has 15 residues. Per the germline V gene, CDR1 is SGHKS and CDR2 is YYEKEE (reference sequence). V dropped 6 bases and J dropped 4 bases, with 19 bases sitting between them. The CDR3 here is CASNPEKAARYGYTF. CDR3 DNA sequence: TGTGCCAGCAACCCCGAAAAAGCAGCCCGCTATGGCTACACCTTC.

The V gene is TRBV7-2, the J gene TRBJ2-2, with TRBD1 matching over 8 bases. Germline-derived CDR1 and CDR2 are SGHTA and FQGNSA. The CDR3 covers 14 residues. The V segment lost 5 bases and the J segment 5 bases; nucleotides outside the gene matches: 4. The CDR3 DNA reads TGTGCCAGCAGCACCAGACAGGGGACCGGGGAGCTGTTTTTT. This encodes CASSTRQGTGELFF.

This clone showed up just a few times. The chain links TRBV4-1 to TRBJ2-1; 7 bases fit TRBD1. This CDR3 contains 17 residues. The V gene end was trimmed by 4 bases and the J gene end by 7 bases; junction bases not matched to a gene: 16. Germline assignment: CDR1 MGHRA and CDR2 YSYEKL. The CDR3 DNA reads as TGCGCCAGCAGCCGTAAAAGCGCGACAGGGTCGGAAAATGAGCAGTTCTTC. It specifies CASSRKSATGSENEQFF.

The CDR3 DNA reads as TGTGCCAGCAGCTTACGGCAGGAGACTGAAGCTTTCTTT. Residues: CASSLRQETEAFF. The chain employs TRBV7-6 and TRBJ1-1, with D hard to call. This CDR3 has 13 amino acids. The V gene lost 2 bases and the J gene lost 5 bases, with 9 bases spanning the gap. Germline values: CDR1 SGHVS, CDR2 FNYEAQ.

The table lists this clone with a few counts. CDR3: CASSQSVQWPYNEQFF. The CDR3 region has the DNA TGCGCCAGCAGTCAATCCGTCCAATGGCCTTACAATGAGCAGTTCTTC. The rearrangement uses TRBV23-1 and TRBJ2-1; D ambiguous. TRBV23-1 is an open reading frame whose function is uncertain. The CDR3 spans 16 residues. V lost 0 bases and J lost 4, with 13 bases in between.

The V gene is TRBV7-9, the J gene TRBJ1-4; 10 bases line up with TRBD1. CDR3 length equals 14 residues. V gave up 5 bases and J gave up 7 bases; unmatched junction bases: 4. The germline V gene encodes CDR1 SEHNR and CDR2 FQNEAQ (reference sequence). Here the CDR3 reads CASSRDRGGEKLFF. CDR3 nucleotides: TGTGCCAGCAGCAGGGACAGGGGAGGTGAAAAACTGTTTTTT. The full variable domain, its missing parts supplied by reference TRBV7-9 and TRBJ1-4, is DTGVSQNPRHKITKRGQNVTFRCDPISEHNRLYWYRQTLGQGPEFLTYFQNEAQLEKSRLLSDRFSAERPKGSFSTLEIQRTEQGDSAMYLCASSRDRGGEKLFFGSGTQLSVL.

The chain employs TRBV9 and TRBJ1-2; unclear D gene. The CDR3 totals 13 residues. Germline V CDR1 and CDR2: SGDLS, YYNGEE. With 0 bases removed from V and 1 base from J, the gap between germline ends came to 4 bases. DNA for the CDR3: TGTGCCAGCAGCGTAGTTGGTAACTATGGCTACACCTTC. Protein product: CASSVVGNYGYTF. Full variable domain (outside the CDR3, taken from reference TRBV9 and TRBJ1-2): DSGVTQTPKHLITATGQRVTLRCSPRSGDLSVYWYQQSLDQGLQFLIQYYNGEERAKGNILERFSAQQFPDLHSELNLSSLELGDSALYFCASSVVGNYGYTFGSGTRLTVV.

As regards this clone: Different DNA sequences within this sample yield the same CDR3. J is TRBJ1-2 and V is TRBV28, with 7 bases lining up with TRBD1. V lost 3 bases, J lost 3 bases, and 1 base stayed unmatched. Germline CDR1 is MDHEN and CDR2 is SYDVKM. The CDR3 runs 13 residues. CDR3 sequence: CASSLGTDYGYTF. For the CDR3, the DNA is TGTGCCAGCAGTTTGGGGACAGACTATGGCTACACCTTC.

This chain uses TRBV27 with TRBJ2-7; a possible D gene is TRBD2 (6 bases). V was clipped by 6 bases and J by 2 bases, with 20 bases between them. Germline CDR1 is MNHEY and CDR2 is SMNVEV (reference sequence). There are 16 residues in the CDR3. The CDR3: CASSPKGLARPYEQYF. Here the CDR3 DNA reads TGTGCCAGCAGCCCGAAGGGGCTAGCGCGACCCTACGAGCAGTACTTC.

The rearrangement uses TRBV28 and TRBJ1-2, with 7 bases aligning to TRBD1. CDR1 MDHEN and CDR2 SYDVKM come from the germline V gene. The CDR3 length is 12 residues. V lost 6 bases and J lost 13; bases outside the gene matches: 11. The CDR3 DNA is TGTGCCAGCAGAACGCCGGGACAGCCCCCCACCTTC. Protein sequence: CASRTPGQPPTF.

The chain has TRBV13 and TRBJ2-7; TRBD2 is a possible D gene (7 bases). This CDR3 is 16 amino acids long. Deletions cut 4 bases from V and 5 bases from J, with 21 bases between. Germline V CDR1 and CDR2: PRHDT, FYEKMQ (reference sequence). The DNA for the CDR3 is TGTGCCAGCAGCTCGTATTGGGGGGGGCGCTTCCACGAGCAGTACTTC. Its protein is CASSSYWGGRFHEQYF.

This CDR3 reads CASSEPGQGSYGYTF. The CDR3 DNA sequence: TGTGCCAGCAGTGAACCCGGACAGGGATCCTATGGCTACACCTTC. This chain joins TRBV2 and TRBJ1-2; 8 bases fit TRBD1. The CDR3 is 15 residues long. Germline V gene sequence: CDR1 SNHLY, CDR2 FYNNEI. Unmatched junction bases numbered 6, after V lost 2 bases and J lost 4 bases.

The CDR3 sequence is CSVIPGLAGGADTQYF. The CDR3 DNA sequence: TGCAGCGTTATCCCGGGACTAGCGGGAGGAGCAGATACGCAGTATTTT. J is TRBJ2-3 and V is TRBV29-1; 15 bases align to TRBD2. V was clipped by 5 bases and J by 4 bases; unmatched bases: 7. CDR1 and CDR2 (germline): SQVTM, ANQGSEA. This CDR3 spans 16 amino acids.

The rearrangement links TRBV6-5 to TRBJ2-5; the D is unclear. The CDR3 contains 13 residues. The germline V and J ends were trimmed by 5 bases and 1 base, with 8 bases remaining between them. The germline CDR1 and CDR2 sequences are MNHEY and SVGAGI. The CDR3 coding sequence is TGTGCCAGCAGTAGCCCGGGCCAAGAGACCCAGTACTTC. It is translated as CASSSPGQETQYF.

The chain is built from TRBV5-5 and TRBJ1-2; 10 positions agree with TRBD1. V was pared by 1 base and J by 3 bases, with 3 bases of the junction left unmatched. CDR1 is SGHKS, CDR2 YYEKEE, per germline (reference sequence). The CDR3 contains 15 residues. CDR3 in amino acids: CASSLRGQGDYGYTF. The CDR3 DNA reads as TGTGCCAGCAGCTTGAGAGGACAGGGGGACTATGGCTACACCTTC.

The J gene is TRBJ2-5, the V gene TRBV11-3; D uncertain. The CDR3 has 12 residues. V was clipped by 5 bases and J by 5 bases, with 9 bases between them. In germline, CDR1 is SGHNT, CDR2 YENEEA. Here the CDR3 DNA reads TGTGCCAGCAGCACAAGTGGGGAGACCCAGTACTTC. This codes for CASSTSGETQYF.

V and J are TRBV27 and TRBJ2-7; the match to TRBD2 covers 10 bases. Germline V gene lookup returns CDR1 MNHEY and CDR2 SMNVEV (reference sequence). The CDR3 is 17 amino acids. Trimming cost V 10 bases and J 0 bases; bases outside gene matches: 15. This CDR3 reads CATAASGSQHFSYEQYF. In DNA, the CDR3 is TGTGCCACCGCAGCTAGCGGGAGCCAACATTTCTCCTACGAGCAGTACTTC.

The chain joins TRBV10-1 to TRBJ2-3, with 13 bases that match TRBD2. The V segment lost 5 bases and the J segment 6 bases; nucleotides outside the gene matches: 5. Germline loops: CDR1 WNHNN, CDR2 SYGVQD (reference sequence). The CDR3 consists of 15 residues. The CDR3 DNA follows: TGCGCCAGCAGTCGGACTAGCGGGAGAGCGGATACGCAGTATTTT. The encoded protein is CASSRTSGRADTQYF.

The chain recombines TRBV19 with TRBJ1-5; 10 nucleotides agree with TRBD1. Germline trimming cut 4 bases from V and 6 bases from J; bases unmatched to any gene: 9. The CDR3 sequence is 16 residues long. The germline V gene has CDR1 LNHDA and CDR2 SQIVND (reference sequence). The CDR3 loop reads CASSRGDRGGGQPQHF. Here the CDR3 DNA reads TGTGCCAGTAGTAGAGGGGACAGGGGAGGGGGTCAGCCCCAGCATTTT.

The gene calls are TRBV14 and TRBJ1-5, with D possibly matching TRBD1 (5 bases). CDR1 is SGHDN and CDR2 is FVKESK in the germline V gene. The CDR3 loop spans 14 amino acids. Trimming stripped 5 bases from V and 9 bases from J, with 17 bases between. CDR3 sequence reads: CASSSTGTGGPQHF. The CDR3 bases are TGTGCCAGCAGCTCCACAGGAACCGGGGGGCCCCAGCATTTT.

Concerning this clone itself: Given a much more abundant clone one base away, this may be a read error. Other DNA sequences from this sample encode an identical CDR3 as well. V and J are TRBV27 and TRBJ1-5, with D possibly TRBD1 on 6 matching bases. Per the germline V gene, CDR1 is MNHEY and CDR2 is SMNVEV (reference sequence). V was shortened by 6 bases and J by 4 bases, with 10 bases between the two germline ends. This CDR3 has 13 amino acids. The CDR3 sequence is CASSPDRNQPQHF. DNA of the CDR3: TGTGCCAGCAGCCCGGACAGAAATCAGCCCCAGCATTTT.

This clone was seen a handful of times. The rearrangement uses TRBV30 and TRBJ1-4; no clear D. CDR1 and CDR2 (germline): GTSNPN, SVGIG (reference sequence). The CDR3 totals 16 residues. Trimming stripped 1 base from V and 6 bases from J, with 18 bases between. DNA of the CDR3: TGTGCCTGGAGTGGCCAATGGGGAGAAAATCATGAAAAACTGTTTTTT. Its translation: CAWSGQWGENHEKLFF.

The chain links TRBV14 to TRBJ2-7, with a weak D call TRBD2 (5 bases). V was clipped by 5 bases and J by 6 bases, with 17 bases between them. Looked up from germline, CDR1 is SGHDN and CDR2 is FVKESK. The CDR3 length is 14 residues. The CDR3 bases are TGTGCCAGCAGCAGAAGCTCAGTGGCGGGCGAGCAGTACTTC. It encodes CASSRSSVAGEQYF.

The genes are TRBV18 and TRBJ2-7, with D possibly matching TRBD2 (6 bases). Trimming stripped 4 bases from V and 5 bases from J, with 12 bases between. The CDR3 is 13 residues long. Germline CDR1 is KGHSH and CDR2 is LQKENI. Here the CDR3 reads CASSLGEEDEQYF. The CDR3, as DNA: TGTGCCAGCTCACTGGGGGAGGAAGACGAGCAGTACTTC.